This T cell receptor beta chain was identified in a study of T cell repertoires in cytomegalovirus infection. The overall study: Based on public TCR beta signatures, there were indications of CMV infection and of a matching HLA type. Points from the study as a whole: Summed frequency of public TCR beta families distinguished CMV carriers with the relevant HLA. There were HLA-C-restricted CMV-specific TCR beta clonotypes dominating the ex vivo response.

CDR1 is SQVTM, CDR2 ANQGSEA, per germline. The V segment lost 3 bases and the J segment 8 bases; nucleotides outside the gene matches: 4. The CDR3 loop spans 13 amino acids. TCRdb recomputed calls from the reads with MiXCR, one row per CDR3 protein. The sample shows approximately 750,000 distinct CDR3 sequences, about 40% of them seen only once. Of note for this clonotype: The antigen is unknown.

The specimen was PBMCs. The receptor comes from a human donor in good health (CMV status not recorded). Some clones in this sample may be carry-over from other donors' samples. This rearrangement joins TRBV29-1 to TRBJ1-2; 12 nucleotides agree with TRBD1. In DNA form, the CDR3 reads TGCAGCGTTGATGGGACAGGGGGCGGCGGCTACACCTTC. Translation: CSVDGTGGGGYTF.